This entry lists 14 T cell receptor beta chains sequenced from one sample in a study of identical twins (dated by TCRdb to the mid-2010s). The library was produced with 5' RACE. The instrument was an Illumina HiSeq 2000. TCRdb reworked the public reads: Q25 trimming with fastp, MiXCR clone assembly, productive beta chains retained. Rows with a matching CDR3 protein are joined into one entry that keeps the most common DNA and genes. Across this sample there are about 700,000 distinct CDR3 sequences, with less than 10% seen only once. The top ten constitute 0.8% to 1% of the sample. The same sample was also used in a study of yellow fever vaccine responses in identical twins.

The material sequenced was PBMCs. The receptor set was obtained from a woman aged 18 to 35 in good health.

This clonotype has more than one count but fewer than ten. This chain connects TRBV29-1 to TRBJ2-2; no reliable D call. CDR1 SQVTM and CDR2 ANQGSEA come from the germline V gene. V lost 5 bases and J 6 bases, leaving 19 bases between the germline ends. The CDR3 has 15 amino acids. The CDR3 here is CSVFPGSRGAGELFF. The CDR3 DNA is TGCAGCGTTTTTCCGGGTTCCCGTGGGGCCGGGGAGCTGTTTTTT.

The chain uses TRBV3-1 and TRBJ1-5; no firm D call. The CDR3 contains 15 residues. Germline CDR1 LGHDT, CDR2 YNNKEL (reference sequence). Trimming took 5 bases from V and 3 from J, leaving 14 bases between them. CDR3 nucleotide sequence: TGTGCCAGCAGCTTCGGTAGCAGAATCAATCAGCCCCAGCATTTT. The encoded protein is CASSFGSRINQPQHF.

This clonotype was counted at least ten times. The chain is built from TRBV3-1 and TRBJ2-7; no reliable D call. This CDR3 comprises 13 residues. The V end lost 5 bases, the J end lost 5 bases, and 13 bases lay between the germline ends. Germline-derived CDR1 and CDR2 are LGHDT and YNNKEL (reference sequence). CDR3 nucleotide sequence: TGTGCCAGCAGCTCCCGCTTCCAGGACGAGCAGTACTTC. Amino acid sequence: CASSSRFQDEQYF.

In its sample, this clonotype was seen a few times. J is TRBJ2-7 and V is TRBV29-1; TRBD2 is a possible D gene (5 bases). Germline V gene lookup returns CDR1 SQVTM and CDR2 ANQGSEA. The length of the CDR3 is 13 residues. V was trimmed by 7 bases and J by 7 bases, leaving 20 bases between them. This chain's CDR3 is CSGLAGTGGEQYF. The CDR3 DNA sequence: TGCAGCGGATTGGCGGGCACCGGTGGAGAGCAGTACTTC.

This chain joins TRBV28 and TRBJ2-3; TRBD1 is a possible D gene (5 bases). Trimming stripped 2 bases from V and 2 bases from J, with 14 bases between. The CDR3 consists of 16 residues. CDR1 MDHEN and CDR2 SYDVKM come from the germline V gene. The CDR3 protein is CASSLDRGLLTDTQYF. CDR3 DNA: TGTGCCAGCAGTTTAGATAGGGGCCTGCTCACAGATACGCAGTATTTT.

The sample holds one count of this clonotype. This clone may be a read error of a much larger clone one base away. The V gene is TRBV28, the J gene TRBJ2-2, with D tentatively TRBD2 (5 bases). CDR1 is MDHEN, CDR2 SYDVKM, per germline. There are 14 residues in the CDR3. V lost 10 bases, J lost 6 bases, and 18 bases lay in between. The chain's CDR3 is CATSKRDLSGELFF. As DNA, the CDR3 is TGTGCCACCTCGAAGAGGGATTTATCCGGGGAGCTGTTTTTT.

The gene calls are TRBV27 and TRBJ2-7, with 7 bases that match TRBD1. In germline, CDR1 is MNHEY, CDR2 SMNVEV (reference sequence). The J segment lost 0 bases and the V segment lost 8 bases, leaving 7 bases of the junction unmatched. The CDR3 is made up of 14 amino acids. The DNA of the CDR3 is TGTGCCAGCTCCGGGACAGTGACCTCCTACGAGCAGTACTTC. This gives the protein CASSGTVTSYEQYF.

This clonotype was observed at least ten times. The chain joins TRBV9 to TRBJ2-1; possibly TRBD2 for D (7 bases). Trimming removed 5 bases from V and 8 bases from J, with 20 bases in between. From germline, CDR1 is SGDLS and CDR2 YYNGEE. The CDR3 runs 15 residues. CDR3 coding DNA: TGTGCCAGCAGTGATGTGGGGGGGGGCAACGATGAGCAGTTCTTC. Translation: CASSDVGGGNDEQFF.

This clonotype was seen only a few times. The chain has TRBV3-1 and TRBJ2-5, with TRBD2 identical over 9 bases. V gave up 0 bases and J gave up 3 bases; unmatched junction bases: 2. Germline lookup yields CDR1 LGHDT and CDR2 YNNKEL (reference sequence). The length of the CDR3 is 15 residues. Here the CDR3 reads CASSQEGLAEETQYF. CDR3 nucleotides: TGTGCCAGCAGCCAAGAGGGACTAGCAGAAGAGACCCAGTACTTC.

In this sample, this clonotype turned up a few times. The genes are TRBV29-1 and TRBJ1-2, with unresolved D. This CDR3 region has 14 residues. Germline lookup yields CDR1 SQVTM and CDR2 ANQGSEA. The V end was cut by 2 bases, the J end by 2 bases, with 12 bases between. CDR3 protein: CSVEPQETNYGYTF. CDR3 coding DNA: TGCAGCGTTGAACCCCAGGAAACCAACTATGGCTACACCTTC. Full variable domain (outside the CDR3, taken from reference TRBV29-1 and TRBJ1-2): SAVISQKPSRDICQRGTSLTIQCQVDSQVTMMFWYRQQPGQSLTLIATANQGSEATYESGFVIDKFPISRPNLTFSTLTVSNMSPEDSSIYLCSVEPQETNYGYTFGSGTRLTVV.

The V call is TRBV28, the J call TRBJ2-1; 9 nucleotides agree with TRBD1. Germline loops: CDR1 MDHEN, CDR2 SYDVKM. The J segment lost 4 bases and the V segment lost 5 bases, leaving 6 bases of the junction unmatched. This CDR3 is 15 amino acids long. The CDR3 sequence is CASSRYRGQYNEQFF. The CDR3 DNA reads TGTGCCAGCAGTCGCTACAGGGGGCAATACAATGAGCAGTTCTTC. Complete variable domain (other parts from reference TRBV28 and TRBJ2-1): DVKVTQSSRYLVKRTGEKVFLECVQDMDHENMFWYRQDPGLGLRLIYFSYDVKMKEKGDIPEGYSVSREKKERFSLILESASTNQTSMYLCASSRYRGQYNEQFFGPGTRLTVL.

V is TRBV3-1 and J is TRBJ1-5; 10 bases are shared with TRBD1. This CDR3 contains 14 residues. V shed 6 bases, J shed 7 bases, and the junction held 6 bases outside the gene matches. CDR1 LGHDT and CDR2 YNNKEL come from the germline V gene (reference sequence). This CDR3 is CASSSGTGEQPQHF. CDR3 in DNA: TGTGCCAGCAGTTCCGGGACAGGGGAACAGCCCCAGCATTTT.

This clonotype has more than one count but fewer than ten. The J gene is TRBJ2-3, the V gene TRBV6-1; the match to TRBD2 covers 8 bases. J was trimmed by 2 bases and V by 5 bases; bases with no gene match: 6. Germline V gene sequence: CDR1 MNHNS, CDR2 SASEGT. This CDR3 contains 15 residues. In DNA form, the CDR3 reads TGTGCCAGCAGTCAGATAGCGGGATTCACAGATACGCAGTATTTT. Its translation is CASSQIAGFTDTQYF.

This clonotype has ten or more counts. The chain carries TRBV5-6 and TRBJ2-1, with a weak D call TRBD1 (6 bases). In germline, CDR1 is SGHDT, CDR2 YYEEEE. V was trimmed by 3 bases and J by 5 bases, leaving 12 bases between them. The CDR3 is 14 residues long. CDR3 coding DNA: TGTGCCAGCAGCTCCCCGCACAGGGACAATGAGCAGTTCTTC. Protein product: CASSSPHRDNEQFF. The whole variable domain, remainder taken from reference TRBV5-6 and TRBJ2-1, is DAGVTQSPTHLIKTRGQQVTLRCSPKSGHDTVSWYQQALGQGPQFIFQYYEEEERQRGNFPDRFSGHQFPNYSSELNVNALLLGDSALYLCASSSPHRDNEQFFGPGTRLTVL.